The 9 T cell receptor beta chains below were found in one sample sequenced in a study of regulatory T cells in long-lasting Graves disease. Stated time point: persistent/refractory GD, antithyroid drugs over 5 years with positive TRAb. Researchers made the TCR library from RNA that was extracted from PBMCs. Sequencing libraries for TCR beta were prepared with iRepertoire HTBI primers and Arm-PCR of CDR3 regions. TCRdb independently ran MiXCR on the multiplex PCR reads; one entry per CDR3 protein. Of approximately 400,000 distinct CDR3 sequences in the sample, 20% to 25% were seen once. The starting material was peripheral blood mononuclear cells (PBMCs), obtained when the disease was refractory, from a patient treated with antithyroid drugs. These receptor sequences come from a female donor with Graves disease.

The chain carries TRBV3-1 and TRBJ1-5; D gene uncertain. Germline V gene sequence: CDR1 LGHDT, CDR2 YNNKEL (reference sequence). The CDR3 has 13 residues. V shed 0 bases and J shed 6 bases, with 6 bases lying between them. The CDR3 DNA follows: TGTGCCAGCAGCCAAGACAGGTTTCAGCCCCAGCATTTT. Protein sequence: CASSQDRFQPQHF.

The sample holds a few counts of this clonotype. This chain's CDR3 is CSARKPGGDYGYTF. CDR3 nucleotide sequence: TGCAGTGCTAGGAAACCAGGGGGCGACTATGGCTACACCTTC. The rearrangement links TRBV20-1 to TRBJ1-2; 8 positions agree with TRBD1. The V gene end was trimmed by 3 bases and the J gene end by 3 bases; junction bases not matched to a gene: 6. CDR3 length equals 14 residues. Germline V gives CDR1 DFQATT, CDR2 SNEGSKA (reference sequence).

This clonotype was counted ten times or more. This chain's CDR3 is CASSFGRGNEKLFF. In DNA, the CDR3 is TGTGCCAGCAGTTTCGGCCGGGGAAATGAAAAACTGTTTTTT. The chain is built from TRBV12-3 or TRBV12-4 and TRBJ1-4; D unresolved. Trimming stripped 3 bases from V and 5 bases from J, with 10 bases between. This CDR3 has 14 residues.

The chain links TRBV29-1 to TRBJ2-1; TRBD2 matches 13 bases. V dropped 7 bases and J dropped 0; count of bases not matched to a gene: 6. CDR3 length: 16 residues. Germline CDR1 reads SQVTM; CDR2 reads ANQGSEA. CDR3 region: CSGVLAGGSSYNEQFF. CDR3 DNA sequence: TGCAGCGGGGTACTAGCGGGAGGGAGCTCCTACAATGAGCAGTTCTTC.

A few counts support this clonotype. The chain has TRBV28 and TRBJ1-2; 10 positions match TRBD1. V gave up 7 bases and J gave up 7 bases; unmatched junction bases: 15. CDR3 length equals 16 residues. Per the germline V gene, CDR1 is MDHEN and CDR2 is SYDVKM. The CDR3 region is CASTPGGTGEYGGYTF. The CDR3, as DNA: TGTGCCAGCACCCCCGGCGGGACAGGGGAATATGGTGGCTACACCTTC.

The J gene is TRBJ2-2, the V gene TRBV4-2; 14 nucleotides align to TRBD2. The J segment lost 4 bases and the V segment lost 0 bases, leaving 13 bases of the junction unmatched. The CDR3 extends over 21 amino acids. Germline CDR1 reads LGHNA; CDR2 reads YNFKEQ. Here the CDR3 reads CASSQDSVTSGRARVTGELFF. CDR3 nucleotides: TGTGCCAGCAGCCAAGATTCAGTGACTAGCGGGAGGGCCCGGGTCACCGGGGAGCTGTTTTTT.

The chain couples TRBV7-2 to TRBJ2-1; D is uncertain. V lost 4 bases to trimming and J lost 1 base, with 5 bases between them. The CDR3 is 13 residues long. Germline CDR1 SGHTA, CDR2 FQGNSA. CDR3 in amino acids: CASSSMSYNEQFF. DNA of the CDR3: TGTGCCAGCAGCTCCATGTCCTACAATGAGCAGTTCTTC.

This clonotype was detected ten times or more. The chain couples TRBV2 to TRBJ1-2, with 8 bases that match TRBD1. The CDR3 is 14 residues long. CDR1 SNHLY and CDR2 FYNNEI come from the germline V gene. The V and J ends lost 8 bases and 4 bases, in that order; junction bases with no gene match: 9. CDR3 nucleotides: TGTGCCAGCCGCGCCCAGGACAGGGCCTATGGCTACACCTTC. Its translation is CASRAQDRAYGYTF.

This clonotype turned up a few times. CDR3 residues: CASSTTGTGGNQPQHF. The CDR3 nucleotides read TGTGCCAGTAGTACAACCGGGACAGGGGGGAATCAGCCCCAGCATTTT. This rearrangement joins TRBV19 to TRBJ1-5; the match to TRBD1 covers 11 bases. The CDR3 length is 16 residues. Germline-derived CDR1 and CDR2 are LNHDA and SQIVND (reference sequence). J was trimmed by 4 bases and V by 4 bases; bases with no gene match: 6.